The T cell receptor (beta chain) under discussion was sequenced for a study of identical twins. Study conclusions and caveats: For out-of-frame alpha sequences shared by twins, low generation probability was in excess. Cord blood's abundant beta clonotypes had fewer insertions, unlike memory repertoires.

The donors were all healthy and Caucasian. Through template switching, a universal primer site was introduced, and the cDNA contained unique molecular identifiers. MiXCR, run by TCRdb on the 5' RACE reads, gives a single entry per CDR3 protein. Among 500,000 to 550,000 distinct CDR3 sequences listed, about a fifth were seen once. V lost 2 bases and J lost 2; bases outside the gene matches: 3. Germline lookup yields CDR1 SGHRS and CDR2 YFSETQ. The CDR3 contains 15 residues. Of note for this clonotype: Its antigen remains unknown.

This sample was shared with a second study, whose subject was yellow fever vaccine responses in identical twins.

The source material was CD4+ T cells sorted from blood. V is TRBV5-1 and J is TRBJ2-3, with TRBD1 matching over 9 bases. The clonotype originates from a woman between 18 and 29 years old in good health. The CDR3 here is CASSLQGAHTDTQYF. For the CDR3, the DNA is TGCGCCAGCAGCTTACAGGGGGCCCACACAGATACGCAGTATTTT. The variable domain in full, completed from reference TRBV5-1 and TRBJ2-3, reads KAGVTQTPRYLIKTRGQQVTLSCSPISGHRSVSWYQQTPGQGLQFLFEYFSETQRNKGNFPGRFSGRQFSNSRSEMNVSTLELGDSALYLCASSLQGAHTDTQYFGPGTRLTVL.